These 13 T cell receptor beta chains were all obtained from the same sample, sequenced in a study of T cells in Graves' hyperthyroidism and ophthalmopathy. TCR beta CDR3 region amplification was performed from RNA transcripts. First-round RT-PCR with HTBI primers amplified the TCR CDR3 region. Via MiXCR, TCRdb re-called the multiplex PCR reads, giving one row per CDR3 protein. Among roughly 400,000 distinct CDR3 sequences, about 14% were seen once, and the ten largest hold around 27%. Sample: blood. These receptors were obtained from a man aged 45-60 years with Graves' ophthalmopathy.

Only a few counts were recorded for this clonotype. CDR3: CSVAAGDITDTQYF. The CDR3 coding sequence is TGCAGCGTTGCAGCGGGAGATATTACAGATACGCAGTATTTT. The chain couples TRBV29-1 to TRBJ2-3, with 8 bases lining up with TRBD2. The V gene end was trimmed by 4 bases and the J gene end by 3 bases; junction bases not matched to a gene: 6. The CDR3 covers 14 residues. From germline, CDR1 is SQVTM and CDR2 ANQGSEA.

This clonotype was recorded at least ten times. The chain carries TRBV18 and TRBJ2-3, with 9 bases matching TRBD2. The CDR3 runs to 15 residues. V shed 6 bases, J shed 6 bases, and the junction held 10 bases outside the gene matches. Germline V CDR1 and CDR2: KGHSH, LQKENI. Here the CDR3 DNA reads TGTGCCAGCTCCCCAAATAGCGGGAGTCCGGATACGCAGTATTTT. It yields the protein CASSPNSGSPDTQYF.

Ten or more counts support this clonotype. The chain joins TRBV20-1 to TRBJ1-5; 7 positions match TRBD1. Germline V gene data show CDR1 as DFQATT and CDR2 as SNEGSKA (reference sequence). J gave up 3 bases and V 6 bases, and 5 bases lay outside the gene matches. The CDR3 is made up of 13 amino acids. In nucleotides, the CDR3 is TGCAGTGCCAAGACAGGGATCAATCAGCCCCAGCATTTT. The encoded protein is CSAKTGINQPQHF.

There are many counts of this clonotype. The chain uses TRBV6-1 and TRBJ2-1, with 15 bases that match TRBD2. The ends lost 6 bases at V and 9 bases at J; junction bases unmatched: 6. Germline assignment: CDR1 MNHNS and CDR2 SASEGT. The CDR3 length is 15 residues. The CDR3 coding sequence is TGTGCCAGCAGCAGGACTAGCGGGAGGGCCATTGAGCAGTTCTTC. It is translated as CASSRTSGRAIEQFF.

There are many counts of this clonotype. The gene calls are TRBV7-9 and TRBJ1-1; a possible D gene is TRBD1 (5 bases). Germline assignment: CDR1 SEHNR and CDR2 FQNEAQ (reference sequence). V gave up 3 bases and J gave up 7 bases, with 18 bases separating them. The CDR3 is 15 amino acids. CDR3 amino acids: CASSLGGLENLEAFF. In DNA, the CDR3 is TGTGCCAGCAGCTTGGGGGGGTTGGAGAACCTTGAAGCTTTCTTT. The whole variable domain, filled in from reference TRBV7-9 and TRBJ1-1, reads DTGVSQNPRHKITKRGQNVTFRCDPISEHNRLYWYRQTLGQGPEFLTYFQNEAQLEKSRLLSDRFSAERPKGSFSTLEIQRTEQGDSAMYLCASSLGGLENLEAFFGQGTRLTVV.

This rearrangement joins TRBV12-3 or TRBV12-4 to TRBJ2-1; D ambiguous. The CDR3 totals 12 residues. This CDR3 is CAIWRLYNEQFF. The CDR3 DNA sequence: TGTGCTATTTGGCGTTTATACAATGAGCAGTTCTTC.

This clonotype was observed many times. V gene TRBV2 combines with J gene TRBJ1-1; D is perhaps TRBD1 (5 bases). The CDR3 length is 13 residues. Per the germline V gene, CDR1 is SNHLY and CDR2 is FYNNEI. Trimming pared 3 bases from V and 4 bases from J, leaving 9 bases between. CDR3 nucleotide sequence: TGTGCCAGCAGTGAGCTACAGGTCACTGAAGCTTTCTTT. As protein: CASSELQVTEAFF.

The V gene is TRBV27, the J gene TRBJ1-4; D not certain. Trimming removed 5 bases at V and 0 bases at J, with 10 bases between. Looked up from germline, CDR1 is MNHEY and CDR2 is SMNVEV (reference sequence). The CDR3 extends over 15 amino acids. This chain's CDR3 is CASSPGVATNEKLFF. As DNA, the CDR3 is TGTGCCAGCAGTCCAGGCGTAGCAACTAATGAAAAACTGTTTTTT. Using reference TRBV27 and TRBJ1-4 for the parts outside the CDR3, the full variable domain is EAQVTQNPRYLITVTGKKLTVTCSQNMNHEYMSWYRQDPGLGLRQIYYSMNVEVTDKGDVPEGYKVSRKEKRNFPLILESPSPNQTSLYFCASSPGVATNEKLFFGSGTQLSVL.

This clonotype came up many times. The chain recombines TRBV12-3 or TRBV12-4 with TRBJ1-2; perhaps TRBD1 as D (6 bases). This CDR3 has 15 amino acids. The V end was cut by 1 base, the J end by 4 bases, with 13 bases between. DNA for the CDR3: TGTGCCAGCAGTTTAGGCCGGGGGCGCTTCTATGGCTACACCTTC. The encoded protein is CASSLGRGRFYGYTF.

The table lists this clonotype with a few counts. The rearrangement joins TRBV15 to TRBJ1-3, with D unresolved. Trimming removed 3 bases from V and 4 bases from J, with 19 bases in between. Per the germline V gene, CDR1 is LNHNV and CDR2 is YYDKDF (reference sequence). This CDR3 comprises 17 residues. The chain's CDR3 is CATSSHPPGFSGNTIYF. The CDR3 region has the DNA TGTGCCACCAGCAGCCACCCGCCGGGGTTTTCCGGAAACACCATATATTTT. The entire variable domain, with the rest obtained from reference TRBV15 and TRBJ1-3, is as follows: DAMVIQNPRYQVTQFGKPVTLSCSQTLNHNVMYWYQQKSSQAPKLLFHYYDKDFNNEADTPDNFQSRRPNTSFCFLDIRSPGLGDTAMYLCATSSHPPGFSGNTIYFGEGSWLTVV.

This clonotype has a count of ten or more. The chain uses TRBV20-1 and TRBJ1-5; D is uncertain. The V end lost 3 bases, the J end lost 6 bases, and 9 bases lay between the germline ends. The germline gives CDR1 DFQATT, CDR2 SNEGSKA (reference sequence). There are 12 residues in the CDR3. CDR3 coding DNA: TGCAGTGCTAGTTATGAAGGTCAGCCCCAGCATTTT. This codes for CSASYEGQPQHF.

This clonotype came up a few times. The rearrangement uses TRBV3-1 and TRBJ2-2, with a possible D match to TRBD2 (6 bases). V lost 6 bases, J lost 3 bases, and 11 bases lay in between. Per the germline V gene, CDR1 is LGHDT and CDR2 is YNNKEL (reference sequence). This CDR3 comprises 14 residues. The CDR3 sequence is CASRERVYTGELFF. As DNA, the CDR3 is TGTGCCAGCAGGGAGCGGGTTTACACCGGGGAGCTGTTTTTT.

This clonotype was found a few times. The gene calls are TRBV10-2 and TRBJ2-6; tentative D call: TRBD2 (7 bases). The CDR3 has 19 amino acids. V was pared by 6 bases and J by 0 bases, with 21 bases between. Germline-derived CDR1 and CDR2 are WSHSY and SAAADI. In nucleotides, the CDR3 is TGCGCCAGCAGGCCCATGGGGGGGGGGCGATTCTCTGGGGCCAACGTCCTGACTTTC. Its translation: CASRPMGGGRFSGANVLTF.